A selection of T cell receptor beta chains follows, all from one sample in a study of cytomegalovirus exposure and HLA in healthy donors. The repertoire was sequenced with immunoSEQ multiplex PCR; TCRdb's copy has only in-frame clones and lacks some. Counted here are 60,000 or so clones, more than 60% occurring once; the ten biggest clones make up less than 25%. Sequences were obtained from PBMCs. Receptors originate from a middle-aged woman in good health and CMV-seropositive. Each CDR3 is given with its conserved first and last residue. The D gene is left open where the match is weak. The size field is filled for only some rows; it gives once, few, many or a size class.

few	TRBV4-3	-	TRBJ1-2	CASRGQGSGYTF	TGCGCCAGCAGAGGGCAGGGCTCTGGCTACACCTTC
-	TRBV11-3	TRBD2	TRBJ2-3	CASAGAGGPTDTQYF	TGTGCCAGCGCAGGAGCGGGGGGCCCCACAGATACGCAGTATTTT
-	TRBV5-4	TRBD1	TRBJ2-3	CASSDRTGRRTQYF	TGTGCCAGCAGCGACCGGACAGGGCGACGTACGCAGTATTTT
once	TRBV6-5	-	TRBJ1-1	CATWGGTEAFF	TGTGCCACCTGGGGGGGAACTGAAGCTTTCTTT
-	TRBV5-6	-	TRBJ2-2	CASSLALDRDTGELFF	TGTGCCAGCAGCTTGGCCTTAGACAGAGACACCGGGGAGCTGTTTTTT
-	TRBV5-1	-	TRBJ1-1	CASSLTGQDTEAFF	TGCGCCAGCAGCTTGACGGGACAAGACACTGAAGCTTTCTTT
-	TRBV5-1	TRBD1	TRBJ2-1	CASRSSPGQGFWNEQFF	TGCGCCAGCCGATCCTCCCCGGGACAGGGTTTTTGGAATGAGCAGTTCTTC
few	TRBV6-4	-	TRBJ2-7	CASSVEGSSYEQYF	TGTGCCAGCAGTGTGGAGGGTAGCTCCTACGAGCAGTACTTC
-	TRBV7-9	TRBD2	TRBJ2-3	CASKASGGSDTQYF	TGTGCCAGCAAGGCTAGCGGGGGGTCAGATACGCAGTATTTT
-	TRBV20-1	-	TRBJ1-2	CSARRQGGYTF	TGCAGTGCTAGGCGGCAGGGTGGCTACACCTTC
few	TRBV7-6	TRBD1	TRBJ2-5	CASSTHRTQKTGPPETQYF	TGTGCCAGCAGCACCCATCGAACCCAGAAGACAGGGCCCCCAGAGACCCAGTACTTC
-	TRBV15	TRBD2	TRBJ2-3	CATKIGGAGTDTQYF	TGTGCCACCAAAATCGGGGGGGCGGGCACAGATACGCAGTATTTT
-	TRBV10-2	-	TRBJ1-1	CASCGWTPEAFF	TGCGCCAGCTGCGGGTGGACCCCTGAAGCTTTCTTT
-	TRBV5-1	-	TRBJ1-1	CASSLLRSNTEAFF	TGCGCCAGCAGCTTGCTCAGATCGAACACTGAAGCTTTCTTT
-	TRBV5-6	-	TRBJ1-5	CASREAGLNQPQHF	TGTGCCAGCAGGGAAGCGGGGCTCAATCAGCCCCAGCATTTT
few	TRBV30	TRBD1	TRBJ1-5	CAWSVKGQGGQPQHF	TGTGCCTGGAGTGTAAAGGGACAGGGTGGTCAGCCCCAGCATTTT
few	TRBV6-1	TRBD1	TRBJ1-5	CASSAADRGRQPQHF	TGTGCCAGCAGTGCTGCAGACAGGGGCAGACAGCCCCAGCATTTT
-	TRBV18	-	TRBJ1-1	CASSPSGATNTEAFF	TGTGCCAGCTCACCATCAGGGGCGACGAACACTGAAGCTTTCTTT
-	TRBV19	TRBD1	TRBJ1-2	CATHRGQGGYGYTF	TGTGCCACTCACCGGGGCCAGGGGGGCTATGGCTACACCTTC
few	TRBV11-2	-	TRBJ1-6	CASSFNNNSPLHF	TGTGCCAGCAGCTTTAATAATAATTCACCCCTCCACTTT
few	TRBV5-4	TRBD1	TRBJ1-4	CASSAGQGATNEKLFF	TGTGCCAGCAGCGCGGGACAGGGGGCTACTAATGAAAAACTGTTTTTT
-	TRBV11-1	-	TRBJ2-2	CASSLERGATGELFF	TGTGCCAGCAGCTTAGAGCGCGGTGCCACCGGGGAGCTGTTTTTT
-	TRBV9	-	TRBJ1-3	CASSSGLSGNTIYF	TGTGCCAGCAGCTCAGGGCTCTCTGGAAACACCATATATTTT
few	TRBV5-1	TRBD1	TRBJ2-6	CASSWTGGAGANVLTF	TGCGCCAGCAGCTGGACAGGGGGCGCTGGGGCCAACGTCCTGACTTTC
-	TRBV7-9	TRBD2	TRBJ2-7	CASSLKGLAGPAAYEQYF	TGTGCCAGCAGCTTAAAAGGACTAGCGGGCCCAGCGGCCTACGAGCAGTACTTC
-	TRBV6-1	TRBD1	TRBJ2-5	CASSAWTGSEETQYF	TGTGCCAGCAGTGCTTGGACAGGGTCAGAGGAGACCCAGTACTTC
-	TRBV5-1	-	TRBJ1-2	CASSLGGQLNYGYTF	TGCGCCAGCAGCTTGGGGGGACAACTCAACTATGGCTACACCTTC
few	TRBV30	-	TRBJ1-5	CAWSPAAGRNQPQHF	TGTGCCTGGAGTCCCGCCGCAGGGCGCAATCAGCCCCAGCATTTT
-	TRBV5-1	TRBD1	TRBJ1-4	CASSRDSEGEKLFF	TGCGCCAGCAGCAGGGACAGCGAAGGCGAAAAACTGTTTTTT
-	TRBV18	-	TRBJ1-1	CASSPSAQGSTEAFF	TGTGCCAGCTCCCCCTCGGCCCAGGGTTCCACTGAAGCTTTCTTT
-	TRBV7-9	-	TRBJ2-7	CASSTPGTPTYEQYF	TGTGCCAGCAGCACTCCCGGGACACCTACCTACGAGCAGTACTTC
-	TRBV6-5	-	TRBJ2-7	CASSYTGRWSYEQYF	TGTGCCAGCAGTTACACAGGGCGATGGTCCTACGAGCAGTACTTC
few	TRBV5-1	TRBD2	TRBJ2-7	CASSPRTSGGPTLYEQYF	TGCGCCAGCAGCCCCAGGACTAGCGGGGGGCCCACTCTCTACGAGCAGTACTTC
-	TRBV19	-	TRBJ1-5	CASSILLQDNQPQHF	TGTGCCAGTAGTATTCTGTTGCAGGATAATCAGCCCCAGCATTTT
few	TRBV27	-	TRBJ1-6	CASSAMGPGSSYNSPLHF	TGTGCCAGCAGTGCTATGGGCCCGGGGAGCTCCTATAATTCACCCCTCCACTTT
-	TRBV5-6	-	TRBJ2-5	CASSLRETQYF	TGTGCCAGCAGCCTTCGTGAGACCCAGTACTTC
-	TRBV6-1	-	TRBJ1-5	CASSPGGQGFEPQHF	TGTGCCAGCAGCCCCGGCGGGCAGGGGTTCGAGCCCCAGCATTTT
few	TRBV4-1	TRBD2	TRBJ2-4	CASSLTSGGTKNIQYF	TGCGCCAGCAGCCTTACTAGCGGGGGAACCAAAAACATTCAGTACTTC
-	TRBV28	-	TRBJ2-7	CASSLAGYEQYF	TGTGCCAGCAGTTTAGCGGGTTACGAGCAGTACTTC
-	TRBV27	-	TRBJ1-5	CASSLRGTWPQHF	TGTGCCAGCAGTTTACGGGGTACTTGGCCCCAGCATTTT
-	TRBV7-2	TRBD1	TRBJ2-1	CASSTLDRGPYNEQFF	TGTGCCAGCAGCACCCTGGACAGGGGCCCCTACAATGAGCAGTTCTTC
-	TRBV2	-	TRBJ2-1	CASSDRQGLRDEQFF	TGTGCCAGCAGTGATCGGCAGGGGCTGCGGGATGAGCAGTTCTTC
-	TRBV14	-	TRBJ2-3	CASSLRGAKDTQYF	TGTGCCAGCAGCCTTCGGGGGGCCAAAGATACGCAGTATTTT
-	TRBV6-6	TRBD2	TRBJ2-7	CASRRGVAYEQYF	TGTGCCAGCAGACGGGGGGTGGCCTACGAGCAGTACTTC
few	TRBV11-2	-	TRBJ2-6	CASSLDLGLSGANVLTF	TGTGCCAGCAGCTTAGACCTGGGCCTCTCTGGGGCCAACGTCCTGACTTTC
-	TRBV5-8	TRBD1	TRBJ2-3	CASPGQAITDTQYF	TGTGCCAGCCCCGGACAGGCGATCACAGATACGCAGTATTTT
-	TRBV5-4	TRBD2	TRBJ2-2	CASSRTSGGAGSVGELFF	TGTGCCAGCAGCCGGACTAGCGGGGGGGCAGGGTCTGTCGGGGAGCTGTTTTTT
-	TRBV2	-	TRBJ2-7	CASSQDRSYEQYF	TGTGCCAGCAGTCAAGACAGGTCCTACGAGCAGTACTTC
once	TRBV19	-	TRBJ2-2	CASTGNTGELFF	TGTGCCAGTACAGGGAACACCGGGGAGCTGTTTTTT
few	TRBV5-4	-	TRBJ1-2	CASSYWITPGDYTF	TGTGCCAGCAGCTATTGGATAACTCCAGGGGACTACACCTTC
-	TRBV6-5	-	TRBJ2-7	CASSYRGYEQYF	TGTGCCAGCAGTTACCGGGGCTACGAGCAGTACTTC
-	TRBV7-2	-	TRBJ2-7	CASSPPSTDSYEQYF	TGTGCCAGCAGCCCCCCGTCAACAGATTCCTACGAGCAGTACTTC
-	TRBV4-1	TRBD2	TRBJ2-3	CASSNSGGVDTQYF	TGCGCCAGCAGCAATAGCGGGGGGGTGGATACGCAGTATTTT